One sample yielded the 22 T cell receptor beta chains listed below, sequenced in a study of human CD8 memory T cell subsets. Early memory CD8+ T cells that were CCR7+ PD-1+ TIGIT+ with exhausted-like traits constituted the TPEX cells. UMI-labeled 5' RACE yielded the TCR beta libraries. TCRdb re-called the 5' RACE reads; one entry per CDR3 protein, DNA not given. The repertoire shows thousands of distinct CDR3 sequences; the top ten hold approximately 23%. The material sequenced was CD8+ T cells from PBMCs. These receptors were collected from a human donor in good health.

By frequency, this clonotype is medium-sized. This CDR3 is CASSLRTSGGLNIQYF. The V gene is TRBV27, the J gene TRBJ2-4; TCRdb reports TRBD2, a call that lacks DNA to check it against. CDR1 and CDR2 from the germline V gene are MNHEY and SMNVEV (reference sequence). The CDR3 runs to 16 residues.

Frequency places this clonotype as medium-sized. This chain links TRBV28 with TRBJ2-7; with no DNA, the TCRdb D assignment of TRBD2 cannot be verified. Germline V gene data show CDR1 as MDHEN and CDR2 as SYDVKM. The CDR3 spans 15 residues. The CDR3: CASTALGLEGSEQYF. Drawing the rest from reference TRBV28 and TRBJ2-7, the complete variable domain is DVKVTQSSRYLVKRTGEKVFLECVQDMDHENMFWYRQDPGLGLRLIYFSYDVKMKEKGDIPEGYSVSREKKERFSLILESASTNQTSMYLCASTALGLEGSEQYFGPGTRLTVT.

The chain joins TRBV28 to TRBJ2-7; TCRdb's D gene call, TRBD2, goes unchecked for lack of DNA. Germline values: CDR1 MDHEN, CDR2 SYDVKM. This CDR3 region has 15 residues. The CDR3: CASSQISGSQYEQYF. The entire variable domain, with the rest obtained from reference TRBV28 and TRBJ2-7, is as follows: DVKVTQSSRYLVKRTGEKVFLECVQDMDHENMFWYRQDPGLGLRLIYFSYDVKMKEKGDIPEGYSVSREKKERFSLILESASTNQTSMYLCASSQISGSQYEQYFGPGTRLTVT.

This clonotype is medium-sized by frequency. The chain couples TRBV20-1 to TRBJ1-3. This CDR3 spans 17 amino acids. Looked up from germline, CDR1 is DFQATT and CDR2 is SNEGSKA (reference sequence). Here the CDR3 reads CSARGTLTQGSGNTIYF.

This chain connects TRBV15 to TRBJ1-2. Germline-derived CDR1 and CDR2 are LNHNV and YYDKDF (reference sequence). The CDR3 runs to 13 residues. The CDR3 loop reads CATSRGLGTGYTF.

This chain connects TRBV12-3 or TRBV12-4 to TRBJ2-7; TCRdb indicates TRBD1, and absent DNA this call remains unverified. The CDR3 sequence is 13 residues long. CDR3 protein: CASSPTSGGGLYF.

The chain couples TRBV28 to TRBJ2-2; TCRdb picks TRBD2, but there is no DNA to check that call. CDR1 is MDHEN, CDR2 SYDVKM, per germline. The CDR3 has 15 amino acids. CDR3 sequence reads: CASRVRLAVPGELFF.

This chain connects TRBV7-6 to TRBJ2-5; the D gene TCRdb calls, TRBD1, cannot be checked with no DNA. Per germline, CDR1 SGHVS and CDR2 FNYEAQ. This CDR3 has 16 amino acids. CDR3 sequence reads: CASSTSAGTGLETQYF.

V and J are TRBV7-6 and TRBJ2-7; there is no DNA to check the TCRdb D call of TRBD1. Germline V gene data show CDR1 as SGHVS and CDR2 as FNYEAQ. The CDR3 is 14 residues long. CDR3 residues: CASSIGQGVGEQYF.

This clonotype is labeled medium-sized based on frequency. The genes are TRBV20-1 and TRBJ1-2. The germline V gene encodes CDR1 DFQATT and CDR2 SNEGSKA (reference sequence). This CDR3 contains 15 residues. CDR3 in amino acids: CSARDPTDPNYGYTF.

This clonotype counts as medium-sized by frequency. The gene calls are TRBV12-3 or TRBV12-4 and TRBJ2-1; absent DNA, TCRdb's TRBD1 call cannot be checked. The CDR3 is 17 amino acids. The CDR3 protein is CASSRRQLGPFYNEQFF.

This chain connects TRBV28 to TRBJ1-1; TCRdb indicates TRBD1, and absent DNA this call remains unverified. CDR3 size: 18 residues. Germline CDR1 MDHEN, CDR2 SYDVKM. CDR3 sequence reads: CASSFREGVVRPNTEAFF.

This clonotype is identified as medium-sized from frequency. The chain employs TRBV29-1 and TRBJ1-1. The CDR3 consists of 12 residues. Germline CDR1 reads SQVTM; CDR2 reads ANQGSEA. The CDR3 spells CSVVSEGGEAFF.

The chain links TRBV11-3 to TRBJ2-7; TCRdb reports TRBD1, a call that lacks DNA to check it against. The CDR3 runs to 14 residues. Germline V gene data show CDR1 as SGHNT and CDR2 as YENEEA. This CDR3 reads CASSSRDTHYEQYF.

The genes are TRBV25-1 and TRBJ2-5. This CDR3 is 16 amino acids long. Germline V gene lookup returns CDR1 MGHDK and CDR2 SYGVNS. The CDR3 reads CASSEYGSGRQETQYF.

This chain uses TRBV11-2 with TRBJ2-1. The CDR3 is made up of 14 amino acids. The V gene's germline CDR1 is SGHAT and CDR2 FQNNGV. CDR3 sequence: CASSLHGAYNEQFF.

The chain has TRBV28 and TRBJ1-1; TCRdb outputs TRBD1, but without DNA this stays unchecked. The CDR3 is 15 residues long. Germline V gene lookup returns CDR1 MDHEN and CDR2 SYDVKM. CDR3 sequence: CASNNRGRENTEAFF.

The gene calls are TRBV28 and TRBJ2-7; TCRdb's D call of TRBD2 is untestable without DNA. The germline CDR1 and CDR2 sequences are MDHEN and SYDVKM. The CDR3 is 14 residues long. The chain's CDR3 is CATTSGRPSYEQYF.

The chain has TRBV20-1 and TRBJ2-7. The CDR3 is made up of 13 amino acids. Germline V gives CDR1 DFQATT, CDR2 SNEGSKA (reference sequence). CDR3 residues: CSARDSSSYEQYF.

CDR3 loop: CAWRGTGLYEQYF. The chain recombines TRBV30 with TRBJ2-7; TCRdb's assignment of TRBD1 cannot be checked, as there is no DNA. Germline V CDR1 and CDR2: GTSNPN, SVGIG (reference sequence). There are 13 residues in the CDR3.

According to its frequency, this clonotype is large (0.1 to 1%). The chain joins TRBV5-1 to TRBJ2-2; without DNA, the TCRdb call of TRBD1 cannot be checked. The CDR3 has 16 residues. In germline, CDR1 is SGHRS, CDR2 YFSETQ. The CDR3 reads CASSLFREEITGELFF.

The chain links TRBV21-1 to TRBJ2-2; with no DNA, the TCRdb D assignment of TRBD1 cannot be verified. TRBV21-1 is flagged as a pseudogene. The CDR3 spans 15 residues. The CDR3 loop is CASSPLRGPNGELFF.